The 29 T cell receptor beta chains reported below all come from one sample, sequenced in a study of blood T cell repertoires in COVID-19 (dated by TCRdb to 2020 to 2021). Library preparation employed the immunoSEQ multiplex PCR assay. TCRdb obtained this table from immuneACCESS and retained in-frame rearrangements with V and J assigned. These tables miss some clones; where compared with another copy, unresolved V genes account for less than half of the shortfall, and the remainder is unexplained. The sample records roughly 63,000 clones, about nine tenths of which are singletons. The top ten hold 20% to 25% of the sample. Material for sequencing was peripheral blood. The receptor source for this set is a woman aged 45-65 years with active or convalescent COVID-19.

The chain is built from TRBV28 and TRBJ2-7; a possible D gene is TRBD2 (6 bases). The CDR3 sequence is 15 residues long. Germline V gives CDR1 MDHEN, CDR2 SYDVKM. Trimming pared 3 bases from V and 3 bases from J, leaving 15 bases between. The CDR3 nucleotides read TGTGCCAGCAGTTTGGGGGGATCAAAAAGCTACGAGCAGTACTTC. The encoded protein is CASSLGGSKSYEQYF.

The CDR3 DNA sequence: TGCAGTGCAAGTAACAGCAACACTGAAGCTTTCTTT. It encodes CSASNSNTEAFF. The V and J genes are TRBV20-1 and TRBJ1-1; D is unresolved. CDR3 size: 12 residues. The germline V gene has CDR1 DFQATT and CDR2 SNEGSKA (reference sequence). The V gene lost 6 bases and the J gene lost 2 bases, with 10 bases spanning the gap.

The chain couples TRBV4-2 to TRBJ2-5, with TRBD2 matching over 9 bases. The junction had 10 bases not matched to a gene; V was cut back by 1 base and J by 4 bases. The CDR3 runs 17 residues. The germline V gene has CDR1 LGHNA and CDR2 YNFKEQ. CDR3 DNA: TGTGCCAGCAGCCAAGGGGTAATAGCGGGAGTTCGAGAGACCCAGTACTTC. It yields the protein CASSQGVIAGVRETQYF.

This chain connects TRBV5-4 to TRBJ2-6; D may be TRBD1 (6 bases). Germline V gene sequence: CDR1 SGHNT, CDR2 YYREEE (reference sequence). The V gene lost 4 bases and the J gene lost 0 bases, with 14 bases spanning the gap. The CDR3 runs 17 residues. The CDR3 is CASSGQTGASGANVLTF. CDR3 bases: TGTGCCAGCAGCGGACAGACTGGGGCCTCTGGGGCCAACGTCCTGACTTTC.

Here the CDR3 DNA reads TGTGCCAGCAGTGTTCTACCCGGGACAGCTATTAATGAAAAACTGTTTTTT. This codes for CASSVLPGTAINEKLFF. The chain employs TRBV2 and TRBJ1-4, with 7 bases aligning to TRBD1. Germline V gene sequence: CDR1 SNHLY, CDR2 FYNNEI. V dropped 4 bases and J dropped 4; count of bases not matched to a gene: 12. This CDR3 is 17 amino acids long.

This sequence joins TRBV2 and TRBJ2-1; 7 nucleotides match TRBD2. CDR3 length equals 15 residues. Germline CDR1 SNHLY, CDR2 FYNNEI. The J segment lost 5 bases and the V segment lost 6 bases, leaving 10 bases of the junction unmatched. The CDR3 sequence: CASRATSLLHNEQFF. The CDR3 coding sequence is TGTGCCAGCAGGGCGACTAGCCTCCTCCACAATGAGCAGTTCTTC.

This clone was seen a few times. The chain links TRBV10-1 to TRBJ2-1; 10 bases are shared with TRBD2. There are 15 residues in the CDR3. CDR1 is WNHNN, CDR2 SYGVQD, per germline (reference sequence). V shed 1 base and J 4 bases; nucleotides not matched to a gene: 1. The CDR3 nucleotides read TGCGCCAGCAGTGAGTGGACTAGCGGATACAATGAGCAGTTCTTC. The encoded protein is CASSEWTSGYNEQFF.

The chain carries TRBV10-2 and TRBJ2-1; the D is unclear. CDR1 and CDR2 from the germline V gene are WSHSY and SAAADI. The V and J ends lost 5 bases and 0 bases respectively, with 8 bases between them. The CDR3 has 14 amino acids. The CDR3 loop reads CASSNLSSYNEQFF. DNA of the CDR3: TGCGCCAGCAGTAACCTGAGCTCCTACAATGAGCAGTTCTTC.

The rearrangement uses TRBV19 and TRBJ1-5; 7 nucleotides align to TRBD1. The ends lost 3 bases at V and 5 bases at J; junction bases unmatched: 10. CDR1 is LNHDA, CDR2 SQIVND, per germline (reference sequence). The CDR3 has 16 amino acids. The CDR3 loop reads CASSIGSGQRDQPQHF. The CDR3 nucleotides are TGTGCCAGTAGTATTGGGTCGGGACAGAGGGATCAGCCCCAGCATTTT.

This CDR3 reads CASSLEGGGRTDTQYF. In DNA form, the CDR3 reads TGTGCCAGCAGCCTTGAGGGGGGAGGGCGGACAGATACGCAGTATTTT. The chain has TRBV3-1 (or the pseudogene TRBV3-2) and TRBJ2-3, with D possibly matching TRBD2 (7 bases). The germline gives CDR1 LGHDT, CDR2 YNNKEL (reference sequence). This CDR3 contains 16 residues. V was pared by 4 bases and J by 3 bases, with 17 bases between.

This rearrangement joins TRBV5-3 to TRBJ2-3; 12 bases are shared with TRBD2. TRBV5-3 is noted as an ORF with a role that remains uncertain. This CDR3 is 17 amino acids long. V lost 5 bases and J lost 3; bases outside the gene matches: 10. The CDR3 is CARSPRLAGGPTDTQYF. CDR3 bases: TGTGCCAGAAGTCCCCGTCTAGCGGGAGGGCCAACAGATACGCAGTATTTT.

The chain recombines TRBV19 with TRBJ2-1; D is uncertain. CDR3 length equals 11 residues. Trimming stripped 9 bases from V and 1 base from J, with 4 bases between. The germline V gene has CDR1 LNHDA and CDR2 SQIVND (reference sequence). The CDR3 loop reads CASQSYNEQFF. For the CDR3, the DNA is TGTGCCAGCCAGTCCTACAATGAGCAGTTCTTC.

The chain joins TRBV10-3 to TRBJ2-1; D perhaps matches TRBD2 (5 bases). There are 16 residues in the CDR3. Germline CDR1 is ENHRY and CDR2 is SYGVKD. V was clipped by 0 bases and J by 4 bases, with 13 bases between them. The CDR3 is CAISESDLLLYNEQFF. The CDR3 DNA sequence: TGTGCCATCAGTGAGTCGGACTTACTTCTTTACAATGAGCAGTTCTTC.

In this sample, this clone turned up a few times. The V call is TRBV11-2, the J call TRBJ2-7; D remains ambiguous. This CDR3 spans 15 amino acids. Germline-derived CDR1 and CDR2 are SGHAT and FQNNGV. The V end lost 2 bases, the J end lost 0 bases, and 11 bases lay between the germline ends. CDR3 sequence: CASSLYPASSYEQYF. As DNA, the CDR3 is TGTGCCAGCAGCTTATATCCAGCTAGCTCCTACGAGCAGTACTTC.

The chain combines TRBV29-1 with TRBJ1-2; D gene ambiguous. The CDR3 sequence is 10 residues long. From germline, CDR1 is SQVTM and CDR2 ANQGSEA. V lost 7 bases and J 6 bases, leaving 9 bases between the germline ends. The DNA for the CDR3 is TGCAGCGCCGCCGACAATGGCTACACCTTC. Translating it yields CSAADNGYTF.

The genes are TRBV3-1 (or the pseudogene TRBV3-2) and TRBJ2-2; 7 positions match TRBD1. This CDR3 has 15 residues. Germline V gives CDR1 LGHDT, CDR2 YNNKEL (reference sequence). The ends lost 6 bases at V and 0 bases at J; junction bases unmatched: 4. CDR3 coding DNA: TGTGCCAGCAGACCCCAGGGGGCGAACACCGGGGAGCTGTTTTTT. This sequence encodes CASRPQGANTGELFF.

CDR3 residues: CSVVRRLQGQSDGYTF. For the CDR3, the DNA is TGCAGCGTTGTCAGGAGACTTCAGGGGCAATCGGATGGCTACACCTTC. The V and J genes are TRBV29-1 and TRBJ1-2; TRBD1 is a possible D gene (6 bases). In germline, CDR1 is SQVTM, CDR2 ANQGSEA. The CDR3 runs to 16 residues. The V end lost 4 bases, the J end lost 6 bases, and 24 bases lay between the germline ends.

CDR3 coding DNA: TGTGCCAGTAGTATCGGGAACACTGAAGCTTTCTTT. Translated, it gives CASSIGNTEAFF. J is TRBJ1-1 and V is TRBV19, with D hard to call. The length of the CDR3 is 12 residues. Germline-derived CDR1 and CDR2 are LNHDA and SQIVND (reference sequence). Trimming stripped 3 bases from V and 1 base from J, with 3 bases between.

The chain combines TRBV6-5 with TRBJ1-2, with 7 bases fitting TRBD1. The CDR3 sequence is 14 residues long. Germline loops: CDR1 MNHEY, CDR2 SVGAGI. The junction had 5 bases not matched to a gene; V was cut back by 2 bases and J by 5 bases. The CDR3 region is CASSYEQGTYGYTF. The CDR3 region has the DNA TGTGCCAGCAGTTACGAACAGGGGACTTATGGCTACACCTTC.

The V gene is TRBV18, the J gene TRBJ1-5; 7 bases are a match to TRBD1. This CDR3 comprises 17 residues. Germline V gene sequence: CDR1 KGHSH, CDR2 LQKENI. V lost 3 bases, J lost 0 bases, and 8 bases stayed unmatched. Here the CDR3 DNA reads TGTGCCAGCTCACCTACCGGGACAGCCCTTAGCAATCAGCCCCAGCATTTT. Its protein is CASSPTGTALSNQPQHF.

The chain carries TRBV13 and TRBJ2-7; 8 bases are a match to TRBD2. The J segment lost 5 bases and the V segment lost 3 bases, leaving 6 bases of the junction unmatched. From germline, CDR1 is PRHDT and CDR2 FYEKMQ (reference sequence). The length of the CDR3 is 14 residues. The CDR3 DNA sequence: TGTGCCAGCAGCTTTCGGGAGGGCCTAAACGAGCAGTACTTC. Its translation: CASSFREGLNEQYF.

This rearrangement joins TRBV19 to TRBJ2-1, with no clear D. There are 12 residues in the CDR3. The ends were cut back, 6 bases at V and 1 base at J, with 4 bases in the middle. Per germline, CDR1 LNHDA and CDR2 SQIVND (reference sequence). CDR3 bases: TGTGCCAGTAGCGGGTCCTACAATGAGCAGTTCTTC. This gives the protein CASSGSYNEQFF.

This clone occurred once. J is TRBJ1-2 and V is TRBV2; 7 bases match TRBD1. Trimming at V came to 4 bases and at J to 6 bases, leaving 2 bases not matched to a gene. The germline gives CDR1 SNHLY, CDR2 FYNNEI. The CDR3 totals 12 residues. The CDR3 reads CASSVGQDGYTF. CDR3 nucleotides: TGTGCCAGCAGTGTAGGACAGGATGGCTACACCTTC.

The J gene is TRBJ1-6, the V gene TRBV7-9, with TRBD1 matching 7 bases. V shed 1 base, J shed 7 bases, and the junction held 4 bases outside the gene matches. Germline V CDR1 and CDR2: SEHNR, FQNEAQ (reference sequence). The CDR3 loop spans 15 amino acids. The CDR3 loop is CASSLEGQTNSPLHF. The CDR3 DNA reads as TGTGCCAGCAGCTTAGAGGGACAGACGAATTCACCCCTCCACTTT.

The chain uses TRBV13 and TRBJ2-3; no firm D call. Germline lookup yields CDR1 PRHDT and CDR2 FYEKMQ (reference sequence). V gave up 5 bases and J gave up 1 base, with 13 bases separating them. CDR3 size: 15 residues. DNA of the CDR3: TGTGCCAGCAGCGCTAACCTAGGTCGCACAGATACGCAGTATTTT. This gives the protein CASSANLGRTDTQYF.

The chain carries TRBV29-1 and TRBJ1-2; D call uncertain. The CDR3 loop spans 12 amino acids. V lost 5 bases, J lost 0 bases, and 7 bases lay in between. CDR1 and CDR2 (germline): SQVTM, ANQGSEA. The CDR3 nucleotides are TGCAGCGTTACAGATACTAACTATGGCTACACCTTC. Translated, it gives CSVTDTNYGYTF.

CDR3 DNA: TGCGCCAGCAGTCTGATGGAGCGGGGTGGCTACACCTTC. It is translated as CASSLMERGGYTF. The V gene is TRBV4-1, the J gene TRBJ1-2; D unclear. The V and J ends lost 6 bases and 7 bases respectively, with 15 bases between them. This CDR3 comprises 13 residues. In germline, CDR1 is MGHRA, CDR2 YSYEKL.

The CDR3 bases are TGTGCCAGCAGTCCCTCTAACAGGGACCAAACTGAAGCTTTCTTT. Amino acid sequence: CASSPSNRDQTEAFF. This chain links TRBV6-5 with TRBJ1-1; D is possibly TRBD1 (6 bases). Germline V gene data show CDR1 as MNHEY and CDR2 as SVGAGI. CDR3 size: 15 residues. V was trimmed by 5 bases and J by 5 bases, leaving 18 bases between them.

The genes are TRBV30 and TRBJ1-1; D gene ambiguous. From germline, CDR1 is GTSNPN and CDR2 SVGIG (reference sequence). With 0 bases removed from V and 0 bases from J, the gap between germline ends came to 29 bases. The CDR3 length is 21 residues. The DNA of the CDR3 is TGTGCCTGGAGTGTACCCTATGGCCGGGGTACAACGGAGATGGTGAACACTGAAGCTTTCTTT. Amino acids: CAWSVPYGRGTTEMVNTEAFF.